This entry lists 28 T cell receptor beta chains sequenced from one sample in a study of regulatory T cells in long-lasting Graves disease (dated by TCRdb to the early 2020s). Library construction relied on multiplex PCR. Sequenced on an Illumina HiSeq 4000. To build TCR beta libraries, CDR3 regions were amplified by Arm-PCR using iRepertoire HTBI primers. TCRdb reanalyzed the raw reads on its own, using fastp at Q25 for trimming and MiXCR for clone calling, and kept in-frame beta chains. CDR3 protein sequences are deduplicated, and each keeps its most common genes and DNA. A total of hundreds of thousands of distinct CDR3 sequences appear in this sample, around 30% of them only once. The top ten clones comprise about 42% of the sample. The time point label on this specimen signifies: persistent/refractory GD, antithyroid drugs over 5 years with positive TRAb. For both TCR sequencing and RNA sequencing, RNA was extracted from PBMCs in TRIzol.

The starting material was peripheral blood mononuclear cells (PBMCs), obtained when the disease was refractory, from a patient treated with antithyroid drugs. These receptors originate from a female donor with Graves disease.

This chain links TRBV7-9 with TRBJ2-5; D remains ambiguous. CDR1 and CDR2 (germline): SEHNR, FQNEAQ (reference sequence). The ends were cut back, 1 base at V and 3 bases at J, with 6 bases in the middle. The CDR3 is 13 amino acids. CDR3 sequence (DNA): TGTGCCAGCAGCTTAGAAGGGAAAGAGACCCAGTACTTC. Amino acids: CASSLEGKETQYF.

The chain carries TRBV10-3 and TRBJ2-2; the D call may be TRBD1 or TRBD2 (5 bases each). There are 15 residues in the CDR3. Trimming pared 6 bases from V and 7 bases from J, leaving 18 bases between. Germline assignment: CDR1 ENHRY and CDR2 SYGVKD. The CDR3 nucleotides read TGTGCCATCAGCTCGGGACCCACGGGGTTCGGGGAGCTGTTTTTT. Translated: CAISSGPTGFGELFF.

Comment on this clonotype: A junction boundary mismatches the germline segment, possibly from a read error. The chain uses TRBV7-2 and TRBJ1-1; 7 nucleotides match TRBD1. CDR3 length: 15 residues. Looked up from germline, CDR1 is SGHTA and CDR2 is FQGNSA. CDR3 sequence (DNA): TGTGCCAGCAGCCCGAGACAGGGTTCGAACACTGAAGCTCTCTTT. This sequence encodes CASSPRQGSNTEALF.

The rearrangement links TRBV29-1 to TRBJ1-1; D is ambiguous. This CDR3 comprises 15 residues. Germline V lookup: CDR1 SQVTM, CDR2 ANQGSEA. The ends were cut back, 2 bases at V and 4 bases at J, with 17 bases in the middle. The CDR3 DNA reads as TGCAGCGTTGAATGGAGGACCCGGGTTCCCACTGAAGCTTTCTTT. Protein sequence: CSVEWRTRVPTEAFF.

In this sample, this clonotype turned up a few times. J is TRBJ1-1 and V is TRBV6-1, with D tentatively TRBD1 (5 bases). CDR1 is MNHNS and CDR2 is SASEGT in the germline V gene. The germline V and J ends were trimmed by 3 bases and 7 bases, with 24 bases remaining between them. The CDR3 is 17 residues long. The CDR3 protein is CASSDQGYGRLGGEAFF. The CDR3 DNA sequence: TGTGCCAGCAGTGATCAGGGTTACGGTCGCCTTGGGGGTGAAGCTTTCTTT.

This clonotype was counted ten times or more. V gene TRBV28 combines with J gene TRBJ1-5, with D unresolved. This CDR3 contains 16 residues. Germline-derived CDR1 and CDR2 are MDHEN and SYDVKM. V lost 5 bases and J lost 1, with 15 bases in between. CDR3 protein: CASSTYPSGSNQPQHF. Here the CDR3 DNA reads TGTGCCAGCAGTACTTACCCATCTGGAAGCAATCAGCCCCAGCATTTT.

This clonotype showed up just a few times. J is TRBJ2-6 and V is TRBV12-3 or TRBV12-4; D might be TRBD1 (5 bases). The CDR3 is 15 residues long. V lost 6 bases to trimming and J lost 4 bases, with 13 bases between them. The CDR3 coding sequence is TGTGCCAGCAGCCTCAGGGCGACCGGGGCCAACGTCCTGACTTTC. Encoded protein: CASSLRATGANVLTF.

This clonotype was counted between two and nine times. This chain links TRBV11-2 with TRBJ2-2; 10 positions agree with TRBD2. In germline, CDR1 is SGHAT, CDR2 FQNNGV. The CDR3 sequence is 18 residues long. Trimming took 4 bases from V and 7 from J; bases not matched to a gene: 15. The CDR3 bases are TGTGCCAGCAGCTACCGGGCCTGGACTAGCGGAAAGGGCGGGGAGCTGTTTTTT. As protein: CASSYRAWTSGKGGELFF.

For this clonotype: Since a much larger clone is just one base distant, this may be a read error. The J gene is TRBJ1-2, the V gene TRBV28; TRBD1 aligns across 9 bases. J gave up 10 bases and V 4 bases, and 13 bases lay outside the gene matches. The length of the CDR3 is 15 residues. In germline, CDR1 is MDHEN, CDR2 SYDVKM. The CDR3 DNA is TGTGCCAGCAGTTCCCCTGGAGGACAGGGGACCCCCTACACCTTC. Translating it yields CASSSPGGQGTPYTF.

This clonotype was counted at least ten times. The chain recombines TRBV12-3 or TRBV12-4 with TRBJ1-1, with D hard to call. V shed 6 bases and J shed 0 bases, with 11 bases lying between them. The CDR3 is made up of 14 amino acids. CDR3 protein: CASSFLGLNTEAFF. CDR3 in DNA: TGTGCCAGCAGCTTCCTTGGGTTGAACACTGAAGCTTTCTTT.

This clonotype was observed many times. The chain combines TRBV12-3 or TRBV12-4 with TRBJ1-1; a possible D gene is TRBD1 (6 bases). V was clipped by 7 bases and J by 6 bases, with 15 bases between them. This CDR3 is built from 13 residues. The CDR3 loop is CASTLIEGAEAFF. The CDR3 nucleotides are TGTGCCAGCACCTTGATTGAGGGGGCTGAAGCTTTCTTT.

This clonotype has ten or more counts. This chain connects TRBV12-3 or TRBV12-4 to TRBJ1-2, with TRBD1 matching over 8 bases. After removal of 1 base from V and 8 bases from J, the junction contained 9 bases not matched to a gene. The CDR3 has 15 residues. The CDR3 region is CASSLGTGSFWGYTF. The CDR3, as DNA: TGTGCCAGCAGTTTAGGGACAGGGTCCTTTTGGGGCTACACCTTC.

In its sample, this clonotype was seen many times. The chain carries TRBV12-3 or TRBV12-4 and TRBJ1-2, with D maybe TRBD1 (6 bases). V lost 6 bases to trimming and J lost 3 bases, with 14 bases between them. CDR3 length: 14 amino acids. The CDR3 loop reads CASSSSQGDYGYTF. As DNA, the CDR3 is TGTGCCAGCAGCAGTTCACAGGGCGACTATGGCTACACCTTC.

This chain joins TRBV27 and TRBJ1-2; D is unresolved. Trimming removed 3 bases at V and 3 bases at J, with 8 bases between. The CDR3 sequence is 13 residues long. The germline gives CDR1 MNHEY, CDR2 SMNVEV (reference sequence). The CDR3: CASSFTAHYGYTF. The CDR3 nucleotides read TGTGCCAGCAGTTTTACCGCGCACTATGGCTACACCTTC.

As concerns this clonotype: This sequence may be a read error, since a much larger clone differs from it by one base. The rearrangement uses TRBV27 and TRBJ2-7, with a tentative D call TRBD1 (6 bases). This CDR3 has 14 amino acids. Per germline, CDR1 MNHEY and CDR2 SMNVEV (reference sequence). This chain's CDR3 is CVSSLSTGQGEQYF. CDR3 DNA: TGTGTCAGCAGTTTATCAACGGGACAAGGCGAGCAGTACTTC.

This clonotype was detected once. This chain connects TRBV5-1 to TRBJ2-7, with 8 bases matching TRBD2. The V and J ends lost 1 base and 2 bases, in that order; junction bases with no gene match: 5. The germline CDR1 and CDR2 sequences are SGHRS and YFSETQ. The CDR3 sequence is 15 residues long. The CDR3, as DNA: TGCGCCAGCAGCTTGATCACTAGCGGTACCTACGAGCAGTACTTC. Encoded protein: CASSLITSGTYEQYF.

The table lists this clonotype with many counts. This chain links TRBV12-3 or TRBV12-4 with TRBJ2-5; D gene uncertain. Trimming removed 6 bases at V and 2 bases at J, with 22 bases between. This CDR3 is built from 17 residues. CDR3 in amino acids: CASSPGWGMWRQETQYF. In nucleotides, the CDR3 is TGTGCCAGCAGCCCCGGGTGGGGTATGTGGCGACAAGAGACCCAGTACTTC.

The genes are TRBV2 and TRBJ2-7, with 8 positions matching TRBD2. From germline, CDR1 is SNHLY and CDR2 FYNNEI. CDR3 length: 16 amino acids. Trimming removed 4 bases from V and 0 bases from J; junction bases left unmatched: 8. CDR3 sequence: CASSVKRETISYEQYF. CDR3 coding DNA: TGTGCCAGCAGTGTGAAGCGGGAGACCATCTCCTACGAGCAGTACTTC.

The rearrangement joins TRBV18 to TRBJ1-1; D uncertain. The ends were cut back, 2 bases at V and 7 bases at J, with 14 bases in the middle. This CDR3 has 14 residues. CDR1 KGHSH and CDR2 LQKENI come from the germline V gene. The CDR3 sequence is CASSPFDGGNEAFF. In DNA, the CDR3 is TGTGCCAGCTCACCATTTGACGGAGGGAATGAAGCTTTCTTT.

This clonotype was detected a few times. The chain links TRBV20-1 to TRBJ2-5; no definite D call. CDR3 length: 16 amino acids. V lost 3 bases, J lost 5 bases, and 22 bases lay in between. Germline V lookup: CDR1 DFQATT, CDR2 SNEGSKA (reference sequence). The CDR3 DNA sequence: TGCAGTGCTAGTCACCCTTCGCCGGGTTTTAGCGAGACCCAGTACTTC. Translated: CSASHPSPGFSETQYF.

V gene TRBV5-1 combines with J gene TRBJ2-5; TRBD1 agrees at 8 bases. This CDR3 has 14 amino acids. The trim removed 3 bases at V and 3 bases at J, leaving 4 bases unmatched. CDR1 and CDR2 (germline): SGHRS, YFSETQ. The CDR3 nucleotides read TGCGCCAGCAGCTCCGGGACAGGAAAAGAGACCCAGTACTTC. Translation gives CASSSGTGKETQYF.

This clonotype was found a few times. This chain uses TRBV12-3 or TRBV12-4 with TRBJ2-2; 9 nucleotides align to TRBD2. The CDR3 consists of 16 residues. V lost 4 bases to trimming and J lost 1 base; unmatched junction nucleotides: 4. The CDR3: CASSSPTSGNTGELFF. Here the CDR3 DNA reads TGTGCCAGCAGTTCCCCGACTAGCGGGAACACCGGGGAGCTGTTTTTT.

This clonotype was seen many times. The J gene is TRBJ1-1, the V gene TRBV11-2; D remains ambiguous. V lost 7 bases to trimming and J lost 4 bases, with 13 bases between them. The CDR3 is 13 residues long. CDR1 and CDR2 from the germline V gene are SGHAT and FQNNGV. In DNA form, the CDR3 reads TGTGCCAGCAACCTTGACGGCCTCACTGAAGCTTTCTTT. Protein sequence: CASNLDGLTEAFF.

A few counts support this clonotype. The chain is built from TRBV15 and TRBJ1-5; D ambiguous. The germline V gene has CDR1 LNHNV and CDR2 YYDKDF (reference sequence). CDR3 size: 16 residues. V was pared by 0 bases and J by 3 bases, with 12 bases between. The CDR3 region has the DNA TGTGCCACCAGCAGAGATCGGGTAGGGAACAATCAGCCCCAGCATTTT. It yields the protein CATSRDRVGNNQPQHF.

The rearrangement uses TRBV12-3 or TRBV12-4 and TRBJ1-3; a possible D gene is TRBD1 (5 bases). This CDR3 is 15 amino acids long. The ends were cut back, 5 bases at V and 0 bases at J, with 11 bases in the middle. DNA of the CDR3: TGTGCCAGCAGTACGGGACGGCCCTCTGGAAACACCATATATTTT. Protein product: CASSTGRPSGNTIYF.

This clonotype has ten or more counts. The V and J genes are TRBV28 and TRBJ1-5; 7 positions agree with TRBD1. Losses at the gene ends were 10 bases for V and 7 bases for J; bases not matched to a gene: 7. Germline V lookup: CDR1 MDHEN, CDR2 SYDVKM. CDR3 size: 12 residues. This CDR3 reads CAITTGRQPQHF. Written as DNA, the CDR3 is TGTGCCATCACGACAGGGCGACAGCCCCAGCATTTT.

This clonotype was recorded a few times. This sequence joins TRBV7-3 and TRBJ2-2, with D possibly being TRBD2 (5 bases). Looked up from germline, CDR1 is SGHTA and CDR2 is FQGTGA. With 2 bases removed from V and 5 bases from J, the gap between germline ends came to 18 bases. This CDR3 has 17 amino acids. As DNA, the CDR3 is TGTGCCAGCAGCTTATGGGTTGCGAGCGGAGCTACCGGGGAGCTGTTTTTT. Protein sequence: CASSLWVASGATGELFF. Full variable domain (missing parts from reference TRBV7-3 and TRBJ2-2): GAGVSQTPSNKVTEKGKYVELRCDPISGHTALYWYRQSLGQGPEFLIYFQGTGAADDSGLPNDRFFAVRPEGSVSTLKIQRTERGDSAVYLCASSLWVASGATGELFFGEGSRLTVL.

This clonotype was detected only a few times. The chain employs TRBV28 and TRBJ1-1; 8 bases align to TRBD1. The J segment lost 4 bases and the V segment lost 8 bases, leaving 9 bases of the junction unmatched. The CDR3 totals 14 residues. Germline V gene data show CDR1 as MDHEN and CDR2 as SYDVKM. The CDR3 DNA reads TGTGCCAGCGGAGACAGGGGTGGGGGCACTGAAGCTTTCTTT. Encoded protein: CASGDRGGGTEAFF.